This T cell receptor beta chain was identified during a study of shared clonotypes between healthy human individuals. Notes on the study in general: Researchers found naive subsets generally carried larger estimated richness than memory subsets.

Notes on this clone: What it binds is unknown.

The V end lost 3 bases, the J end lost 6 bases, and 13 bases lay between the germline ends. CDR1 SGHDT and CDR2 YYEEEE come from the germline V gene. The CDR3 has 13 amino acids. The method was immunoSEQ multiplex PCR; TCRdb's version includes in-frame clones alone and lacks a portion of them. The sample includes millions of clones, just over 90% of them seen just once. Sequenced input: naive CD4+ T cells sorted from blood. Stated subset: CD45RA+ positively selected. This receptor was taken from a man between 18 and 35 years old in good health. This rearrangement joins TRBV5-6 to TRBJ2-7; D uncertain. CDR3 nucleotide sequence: TGTGCCAGCAGCTCCAGGCCCGGGTCCGAGCAGTACTTC. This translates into CASSSRPGSEQYF.